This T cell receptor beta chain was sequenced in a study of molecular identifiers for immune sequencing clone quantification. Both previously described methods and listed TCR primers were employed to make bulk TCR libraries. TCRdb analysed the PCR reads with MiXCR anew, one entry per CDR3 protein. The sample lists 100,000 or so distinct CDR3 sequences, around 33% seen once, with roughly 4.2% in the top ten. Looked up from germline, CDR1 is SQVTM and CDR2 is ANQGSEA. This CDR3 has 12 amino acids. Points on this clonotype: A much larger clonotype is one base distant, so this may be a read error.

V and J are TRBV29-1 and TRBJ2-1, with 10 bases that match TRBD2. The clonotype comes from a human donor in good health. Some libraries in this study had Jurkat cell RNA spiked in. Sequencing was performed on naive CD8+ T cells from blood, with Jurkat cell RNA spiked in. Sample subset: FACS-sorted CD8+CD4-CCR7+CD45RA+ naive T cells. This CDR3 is CSVLAGEAEQVF. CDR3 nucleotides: TGCAGCGTGCTAGCGGGAGAAGCTGAGCAGGTCTTC.